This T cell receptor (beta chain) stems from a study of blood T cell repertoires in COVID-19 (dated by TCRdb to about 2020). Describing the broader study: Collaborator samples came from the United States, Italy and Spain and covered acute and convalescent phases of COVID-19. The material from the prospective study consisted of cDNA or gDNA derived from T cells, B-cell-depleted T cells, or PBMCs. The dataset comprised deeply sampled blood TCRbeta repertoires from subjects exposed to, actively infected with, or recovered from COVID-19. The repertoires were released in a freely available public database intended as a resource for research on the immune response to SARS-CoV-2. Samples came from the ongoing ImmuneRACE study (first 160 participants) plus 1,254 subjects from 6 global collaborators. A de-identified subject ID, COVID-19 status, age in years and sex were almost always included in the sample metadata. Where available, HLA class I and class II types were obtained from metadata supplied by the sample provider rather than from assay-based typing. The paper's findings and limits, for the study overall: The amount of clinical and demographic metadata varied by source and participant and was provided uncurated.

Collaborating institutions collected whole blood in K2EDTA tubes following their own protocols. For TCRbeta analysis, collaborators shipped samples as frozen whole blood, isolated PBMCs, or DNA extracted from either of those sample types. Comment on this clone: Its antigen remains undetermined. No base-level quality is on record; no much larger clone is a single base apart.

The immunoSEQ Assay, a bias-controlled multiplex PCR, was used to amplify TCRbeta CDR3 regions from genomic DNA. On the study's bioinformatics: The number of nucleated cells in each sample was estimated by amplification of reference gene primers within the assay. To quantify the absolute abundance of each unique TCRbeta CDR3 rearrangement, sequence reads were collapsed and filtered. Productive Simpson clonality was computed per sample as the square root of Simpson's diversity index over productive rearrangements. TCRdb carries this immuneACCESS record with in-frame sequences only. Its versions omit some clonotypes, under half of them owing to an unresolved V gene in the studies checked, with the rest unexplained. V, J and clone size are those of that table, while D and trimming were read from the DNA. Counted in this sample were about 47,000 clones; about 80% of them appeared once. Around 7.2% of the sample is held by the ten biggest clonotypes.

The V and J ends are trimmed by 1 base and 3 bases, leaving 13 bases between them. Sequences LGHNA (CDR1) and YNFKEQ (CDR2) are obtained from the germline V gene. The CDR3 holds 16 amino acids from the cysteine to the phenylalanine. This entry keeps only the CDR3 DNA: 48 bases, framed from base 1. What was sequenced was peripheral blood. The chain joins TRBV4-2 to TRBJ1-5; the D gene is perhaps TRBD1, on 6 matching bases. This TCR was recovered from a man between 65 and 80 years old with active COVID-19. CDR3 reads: CASSQATGLDNQPQHF. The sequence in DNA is TGTGCCAGCAGCCAAGCCACAGGGTTGGACAATCAGCCCCAGCATTTT.